This record looks at one T cell receptor beta chain sequence and its context. Its specificity is not known. The data originate from a study of T-cell memory formation after mild COVID-19. Study-wide points: Chiefly within CM and EM were the contracting CD4+ clones; CD8+ ones were within EMRA. Second-wave clones that peaked on day 37 lacked confirmed SARS-CoV-2 specificity.

The CDR3 runs 16 residues. Per the germline V gene, CDR1 is SGHVS and CDR2 is FQNEAQ. J lost 6 bases, V lost 1 base, and 9 bases had no gene match. MiXCR, applied by TCRdb to the 5' RACE reads, yields one record per CDR3 protein. The sample holds some 450,000 distinct CDR3 sequences; 20% are singletons and the top ten take 8.4%. The chain couples TRBV7-8 to TRBJ2-7, with 10 positions matching TRBD1. The receptor comes from an adult woman who had mild COVID-19 (a few samples of this study predate the infection). Cell type and time point are not known. The sequenced material came from PBMCs or a T cell subset sorted from them (not recorded which). This CDR3 is CASSLEGQGPPGEQYF. For the CDR3, the DNA is TGTGCCAGCAGCTTAGAGGGACAGGGGCCCCCGGGCGAGCAGTACTTC.